Shown below are 30 T cell receptor beta chains from a single sample sequenced in a study of control samples from healthy donors and cancer patients (dated by TCRdb to between 2020 and 2021). Library generation was performed with the immunoSEQ multiplex PCR assay. TCRdb carries this immuneACCESS record with in-frame sequences only. Its versions omit some clonotypes, under half of them owing to an unresolved V gene in the studies checked, with the rest unexplained. For this sample there are approximately 84,000 clones; roughly 78% appear just once. 8.5% to 10% of the sample belongs to the ten largest clones. Sequencing used blood. Receptor source: a woman aged 55 to 70 in good health.

The rearrangement links TRBV12-3 or TRBV12-4 to TRBJ1-2; the D is unclear. Trimming cost V 1 base and J 5 bases, with 8 bases left between them. This CDR3 has 13 amino acids. CDR3 protein: CASSLGAVYGYTF. The CDR3 DNA sequence: TGTGCCAGCAGTTTAGGGGCGGTATATGGCTACACCTTC.

This clone has just one count. The chain links TRBV5-1 to TRBJ1-1; the D gene is possibly TRBD1 (5 bases). In germline, CDR1 is SGHRS, CDR2 YFSETQ. This CDR3 is 14 amino acids long. The ends were cut back, 4 bases at V and 1 base at J, with 11 bases in the middle. DNA for the CDR3: TGCGCCAGCAGCGGAACAGGAACGAACACTGAAGCTTTCTTT. Translating gives CASSGTGTNTEAFF.

This chain joins TRBV6-6 and TRBJ2-1; 9 bases are a match to TRBD2. The length of the CDR3 is 13 residues. The V and J ends lost 5 bases and 9 bases, in that order; junction bases with no gene match: 5. The V gene's germline CDR1 is MNHNY and CDR2 SVGAGI (reference sequence). In nucleotides, the CDR3 is TGTGCCAGCAGTCCGGGACTAGCCGGTGAGCAGTTCTTC. It translates to CASSPGLAGEQFF.

This clone showed up just a few times. This chain links TRBV2 with TRBJ2-2; possibly TRBD1 for D (5 bases). Trimming removed 5 bases at V and 0 bases at J, with 16 bases between. The CDR3 has 17 residues. Germline CDR1 reads SNHLY; CDR2 reads FYNNEI. CDR3 loop: CASSSSLTDPNTGELFF. The CDR3 DNA reads as TGTGCCAGCAGTTCATCCTTGACAGACCCGAACACCGGGGAGCTGTTTTTT.

V gene TRBV15 combines with J gene TRBJ2-7, with D uncertain. Trimming removed 0 bases from V and 2 bases from J, with 20 bases in between. Looked up from germline, CDR1 is LNHNV and CDR2 is YYDKDF (reference sequence). The length of the CDR3 is 18 residues. CDR3 region: CATSRDPFGSDTTYEQYF. CDR3 sequence (DNA): TGTGCCACCAGCAGAGACCCGTTCGGCAGTGATACCACCTACGAGCAGTACTTC.

V gene TRBV7-2 combines with J gene TRBJ1-3; unclear D gene. Deletions cut 6 bases from V and 0 bases from J, with 12 bases between. The length of the CDR3 is 15 residues. Germline values: CDR1 SGHTA, CDR2 FQGNSA. The CDR3 nucleotides read TGTGCCAGCAGGGAAAGCTACAGCTCTGGAAACACCATATATTTT. Its protein product is CASRESYSSGNTIYF.

V is TRBV27 and J is TRBJ2-7; 9 bases fit TRBD1. Trimming removed 7 bases from V and 5 bases from J; junction bases left unmatched: 6. CDR3 length equals 13 residues. CDR1 and CDR2 (germline): MNHEY, SMNVEV (reference sequence). The CDR3 DNA is TGTGCCAGCAACCAACAGGGGGCCGACGAGCAGTACTTC. Translation gives CASNQQGADEQYF.

The rearrangement uses TRBV7-6 and TRBJ2-3; perhaps TRBD2 as D (5 bases). This CDR3 spans 15 amino acids. Deletions cut 7 bases from V and 6 bases from J, with 20 bases between. Germline V lookup: CDR1 SGHVS, CDR2 FNYEAQ. CDR3 protein: CASTQRASLVDTQYF. The CDR3 DNA reads as TGTGCCAGCACTCAGAGGGCAAGTTTGGTGGATACGCAGTATTTT.

The V gene is TRBV7-2, the J gene TRBJ1-4, with 10 bases matching TRBD1. The CDR3 is 15 amino acids. Germline assignment: CDR1 SGHTA and CDR2 FQGNSA. V shed 5 bases and J 7 bases; nucleotides not matched to a gene: 7. This chain's CDR3 is CASSTRQGAFEKLFF. In DNA form, the CDR3 reads TGTGCCAGCAGCACACGACAGGGGGCGTTTGAAAAACTGTTTTTT.

This chain uses TRBV9 with TRBJ1-4, with 9 bases aligning to TRBD1. This CDR3 comprises 15 residues. Trimming took 1 base from V and 6 from J; bases not matched to a gene: 4. Germline V lookup: CDR1 SGDLS, CDR2 YYNGEE. Written as DNA, the CDR3 is TGTGCCAGCAGCGTAACAGGGGGCGCGTATGAAAAACTGTTTTTT. Translating gives CASSVTGGAYEKLFF. Using reference TRBV9 and TRBJ1-4 for the parts outside the CDR3, the full variable domain is DSGVTQTPKHLITATGQRVTLRCSPRSGDLSVYWYQQSLDQGLQFLIQYYNGEERAKGNILERFSAQQFPDLHSELNLSSLELGDSALYFCASSVTGGAYEKLFFGSGTQLSVL.

The CDR3, as DNA: TGTGCCAGCAGCCATCCGGGACAAACCTACGAGCAGTACTTC. As protein: CASSHPGQTYEQYF. The chain joins TRBV3-1 (or the pseudogene TRBV3-2) to TRBJ2-7, with D perhaps TRBD1 (6 bases). The CDR3 consists of 14 residues. The ends were cut back, 3 bases at V and 2 bases at J, with 11 bases in the middle. CDR1 and CDR2 (germline): LGHDT, YNNKEL (reference sequence).

This clone was picked up many times. This chain's CDR3 is CASIPRVRNQPQHF. The CDR3, as DNA: TGTGCCAGTATACCCCGGGTTCGCAATCAGCCCCAGCATTTT. The chain carries TRBV28 and TRBJ1-5; no definite D call. This CDR3 comprises 14 residues. Trimming cost V 9 bases and J 2 bases, with 14 bases left between them. Germline V CDR1 and CDR2: MDHEN, SYDVKM.

The J gene is TRBJ1-5, the V gene TRBV6-6; possibly TRBD1 for D (5 bases). Trimming took off 5 bases at V and 6 bases at J, with 5 bases between the two ends. The length of the CDR3 is 11 residues. Germline CDR1 MNHNY, CDR2 SVGAGI (reference sequence). CDR3 loop: CASSQGQPQHF. The CDR3 DNA reads as TGTGCCAGCAGTCAGGGTCAGCCCCAGCATTTT.

This chain uses TRBV2 with TRBJ1-1; D remains unclear. CDR1 and CDR2 from the germline V gene are SNHLY and FYNNEI. CDR3 length: 16 residues. V lost 0 bases and J lost 2, with 13 bases in between. For the CDR3, the DNA is TGTGCCAGCAGTGAAGCAAGCCGAATCGTAAACACTGAAGCTTTCTTT. The encoded protein is CASSEASRIVNTEAFF.

The CDR3 region is CASTTGLAYTDTQYF. CDR3 nucleotides: TGTGCCAGTACCACGGGACTAGCGTACACAGATACGCAGTATTTT. V is TRBV19 and J is TRBJ2-3; 10 nucleotides line up with TRBD2. Germline V lookup: CDR1 LNHDA, CDR2 SQIVND (reference sequence). The CDR3 totals 15 residues. The V segment lost 7 bases and the J segment 2 bases; nucleotides outside the gene matches: 6. Full variable domain (remainder filled in from reference TRBV19 and TRBJ2-3): DGGITQSPKYLFRKEGQNVTLSCEQNLNHDAMYWYRQDPGQGLRLIYYSQIVNDFQKGDIAEGYSVSREKKESFPLTVTSAQKNPTAFYLCASTTGLAYTDTQYFGPGTRLTVL.

This clone occurred a few times. The chain joins TRBV11-2 to TRBJ2-2, with 10 bases matching TRBD2. The CDR3 is 14 residues long. The V gene's germline CDR1 is SGHAT and CDR2 FQNNGV. V was clipped by 5 bases and J by 6 bases; unmatched bases: 3. This CDR3 is CASSPGLAPGELFF. The DNA for the CDR3 is TGTGCCAGCAGCCCGGGACTAGCGCCCGGGGAGCTGTTTTTT.

V is TRBV7-2 and J is TRBJ1-4; D is ambiguous. Trimming removed 5 bases at V and 6 bases at J, with 13 bases between. The CDR3 sequence is 14 residues long. Germline V gene data show CDR1 as SGHTA and CDR2 as FQGNSA. The CDR3 is CASSGGGEDEKLFF. For the CDR3, the DNA is TGTGCCAGCAGCGGAGGCGGTGAAGATGAAAAACTGTTTTTT. The entire variable domain, with the rest obtained from reference TRBV7-2 and TRBJ1-4, is as follows: GAGVSQSPSNKVTEKGKDVELRCDPISGHTALYWYRQSLGQGLEFLIYFQGNSAPDKSGLPSDRFSAERTGGSVSTLTIQRTQQEDSAVYLCASSGGGEDEKLFFGSGTQLSVL.

V gene TRBV5-1 combines with J gene TRBJ2-7; the D call may be TRBD1 or TRBD2 (6 bases each). CDR1 SGHRS and CDR2 YFSETQ come from the germline V gene. V dropped 2 bases and J dropped 4 bases, with 19 bases sitting between them. The CDR3 spans 16 residues. As DNA, the CDR3 is TGCGCCAGCAGCTTCGGGGCGGACGGAGGGGGTTACGAGCAGTACTTC. This codes for CASSFGADGGGYEQYF.

The rearrangement joins TRBV28 to TRBJ2-1; no clear D gene. This CDR3 is built from 20 residues. V lost 2 bases to trimming and J lost 5 bases, with 28 bases between them. Germline loops: CDR1 MDHEN, CDR2 SYDVKM. DNA of the CDR3: TGTGCCAGCAGTTTAAACCTTCTTGGCAGGCCCTACAATAGAAACAATGAGCAGTTCTTC. It yields the protein CASSLNLLGRPYNRNNEQFF.

The chain carries TRBV2 and TRBJ2-7; 9 nucleotides align to TRBD1. Germline loops: CDR1 SNHLY, CDR2 FYNNEI. CDR3 length: 16 residues. The J segment lost 7 bases and the V segment lost 0 bases, leaving 10 bases of the junction unmatched. CDR3 region: CASSEAPQGQGDEQYF. The CDR3 DNA sequence: TGTGCCAGCAGTGAAGCACCTCAGGGACAGGGAGATGAGCAGTACTTC. Together with reference TRBV2 and TRBJ2-7, the CDR3 gives the full variable domain: EPEVTQTPSHQVTQMGQEVILRCVPISNHLYFYWYRQILGQKVEFLVSFYNNEISEKSEIFDDQFSVERPDGSNFTLKIRSTKLEDSAMYFCASSEAPQGQGDEQYFGPGTRLTVT.

Concerning this clone: Other DNA sequences in the sample encode the same CDR3. The rearrangement links TRBV7-9 to TRBJ2-2, with D hard to call. Trimming left V 2 bases short and J 4 bases short, with 5 bases between. Germline assignment: CDR1 SEHNR and CDR2 FQNEAQ (reference sequence). The CDR3 runs to 13 residues. This CDR3 is CASSLTSTGELFF. As DNA, the CDR3 is TGTGCCAGCAGCTTAACGAGCACCGGGGAGCTGTTTTTT. The variable domain in full, completed from reference TRBV7-9 and TRBJ2-2, reads DTGVSQNPRHKITKRGQNVTFRCDPISEHNRLYWYRQTLGQGPEFLTYFQNEAQLEKSRLLSDRFSAERPKGSFSTLEIQRTEQGDSAMYLCASSLTSTGELFFGEGSRLTVL.

The J gene is TRBJ2-2, the V gene TRBV27; maybe TRBD2 (6 bases). V was shortened by 8 bases and J by 2 bases, with 9 bases between the two germline ends. CDR1 is MNHEY and CDR2 is SMNVEV in the germline V gene (reference sequence). This CDR3 has 13 amino acids. CDR3 nucleotides: TGTGCCAGCTCGGACTATAACACCGGGGAGCTGTTTTTT. Protein: CASSDYNTGELFF.

The chain links TRBV19 to TRBJ1-2, with a weak D call TRBD1 (6 bases). The CDR3 runs to 13 residues. Germline V gives CDR1 LNHDA, CDR2 SQIVND (reference sequence). Trimming removed 3 bases at V and 6 bases at J, with 11 bases between. The CDR3 here is CASSIPGEHGYTF. The CDR3 nucleotides are TGTGCCAGTAGTATCCCAGGGGAGCATGGCTACACCTTC. Variable domain in full (rest from reference TRBV19 and TRBJ1-2): DGGITQSPKYLFRKEGQNVTLSCEQNLNHDAMYWYRQDPGQGLRLIYYSQIVNDFQKGDIAEGYSVSREKKESFPLTVTSAQKNPTAFYLCASSIPGEHGYTFGSGTRLTVV.

The CDR3 DNA is TGCGCCAGCACACCGGGACAGGGAAATACTAACTATGGCTACACCTTC. As protein: CASTPGQGNTNYGYTF. The V and J genes are TRBV23-1 and TRBJ1-2; TRBD1 agrees at 9 bases. TRBV23-1 is placed among ORFs of uncertain function. With V trimmed by 7 bases and J by 0 bases, 9 bases remained unmatched. The CDR3 contains 16 residues.

V and J are TRBV6-2 or TRBV6-3 and TRBJ2-1; TRBD1 agrees at 7 bases. Germline assignment: CDR1 MNHEY and CDR2 SVGEGT. The CDR3 runs to 15 residues. V shed 2 bases and J 6 bases; nucleotides not matched to a gene: 7. In DNA form, the CDR3 reads TGTGCCAGCAGTTACGAGAGGGGGCGGTCCAATGAGCAGTTCTTC. Translated: CASSYERGRSNEQFF.

This rearrangement joins TRBV7-2 to TRBJ2-5; D possibly corresponds to TRBD1 (6 bases). Germline lookup yields CDR1 SGHTA and CDR2 FQGNSA. The CDR3 is 13 amino acids. The ends were cut back, 1 base at V and 5 bases at J, with 8 bases in the middle. The CDR3 loop reads CASSLERGETQYF. The CDR3 DNA reads as TGTGCCAGCAGCTTAGAGAGGGGGGAGACCCAGTACTTC. Full variable domain (remainder filled in from reference TRBV7-2 and TRBJ2-5): GAGVSQSPSNKVTEKGKDVELRCDPISGHTALYWYRQSLGQGLEFLIYFQGNSAPDKSGLPSDRFSAERTGGSVSTLTIQRTQQEDSAVYLCASSLERGETQYFGPGTRLLVL.

The CDR3 loop reads CASSGGLTYEQYF. CDR3 DNA sequence: TGCGCCAGCAGCGGGGGTCTTACCTACGAGCAGTACTTC. The chain couples TRBV5-1 to TRBJ2-7, with D perhaps matching TRBD1 or TRBD2 (5 bases each). The CDR3 extends over 13 amino acids. V was shortened by 4 bases and J by 2 bases, with 10 bases between the two germline ends. Looked up from germline, CDR1 is SGHRS and CDR2 is YFSETQ. Drawing the rest from reference TRBV5-1 and TRBJ2-7, the complete variable domain is KAGVTQTPRYLIKTRGQQVTLSCSPISGHRSVSWYQQTPGQGLQFLFEYFSETQRNKGNFPGRFSGRQFSNSRSEMNVSTLELGDSALYLCASSGGLTYEQYFGPGTRLTVT.

The V gene is TRBV28, the J gene TRBJ2-2, with 10 bases lining up with TRBD2. This CDR3 has 19 amino acids. Per germline, CDR1 MDHEN and CDR2 SYDVKM. Trimming at V came to 2 bases and at J to 8 bases, leaving 17 bases not matched to a gene. The CDR3 DNA reads TGTGCCAGCAGTTTACCCCGCCCAGCGGGAGGGCCCATTCCTGGGGAGCTGTTTTTT. It specifies CASSLPRPAGGPIPGELFF.

This sequence joins TRBV28 and TRBJ2-1, with 11 positions matching TRBD2. The length of the CDR3 is 17 residues. CDR1 and CDR2 (germline): MDHEN, SYDVKM. The V gene end was trimmed by 4 bases and the J gene end by 2 bases; junction bases not matched to a gene: 7. This CDR3 reads CASSSPGSGRAYNEQFF. The CDR3, as DNA: TGTGCCAGCAGTTCACCCGGTAGCGGGAGGGCCTACAATGAGCAGTTCTTC.

The rearrangement joins TRBV5-1 to TRBJ1-4; D is unclear. V was cut by 4 bases and J by 7 bases, with 8 bases left in between. Germline CDR1 is SGHRS and CDR2 is YFSETQ. This CDR3 has 12 residues. The CDR3 DNA is TGCGCCAGCAGCGCCGGACCTGAAAAACTGTTTTTT. Protein sequence: CASSAGPEKLFF.